The present entry profiles one T cell receptor (beta chain) with its context. This clonotype has a handful of counts. What this receptor recognizes is not known. Qualities for individual bases were not recorded, and no much larger clone is one base off. Every donor was a healthy Caucasian. The twin cohort comprised three pairs of female monozygotic twins, all aged roughly 18 to 29 years. The RNA used for TCR libraries was isolated from peripheral blood mononuclear cells. The data belong to a study of identical twins (dated by TCRdb to the mid-2010s). Looking at the study overall: To test whether fetal clonotypes persist, the study used deep sequencing on TCR alpha and beta repertoires from monozygotic twins, unrelated adults of various ages, and cord blood. To rule out contamination, the twin experiments were replicated at different times with different library preparation protocols.

V sheds 4 bases and J sheds 4 bases, leaving 17 bases between their ends. The CDR3 covers 15 residues, taking in both the cysteine and the phenylalanine. Solely the CDR3 DNA is kept, with 45 bases framed from the first base. From the germline V gene, CDR1 is SGHRS and CDR2 is YFSETQ. The paper as a whole reports these results and caveats: Because the same donors could not be followed over many years, conclusions were based on cross-sectional statistical analysis. Invariant T cells such as MAIT and iNKT could partly confound zero-insertion analyses, although diverse VJ usage argued against such confounding for most clonotypes. Out-of-frame TCR alpha sequences shared between twins showed an excess of low generation-probability sequences compared with coincidental sharing between unrelated individuals. The excess sharing between twins in beta out-of-frame sequences was weaker because fewer shared sequences reduced the signal-to-noise ratio. Abundant cord blood beta clonotypes carried fewer insertions; young adult naive repertoires showed a weaker similar trend, while memory repertoires showed none. Out-of-frame TCR alpha sharing in monozygotic twins was systematically underestimated by recombination models, whereas sharing between unrelated individuals was in agreement with the recombination models.

The library came from 5' RACE. Sequencer: Illumina HiSeq 2000. A universal primer binding site was introduced by template switching, and a unique molecular identifier was present in the final cDNA, enabling accurate counting of TCR cDNA molecules. Specific primers in the conserved constant-segment region were used to synthesize first-strand cDNA for the TCR alpha and beta chains. To control for contamination, every cDNA library was double barcoded, receiving both a SMART-Mk sample barcode and Illumina barcodes. TruSeq adapter sequences and Illumina sample barcodes were added in two successive PCR steps. The TCR alpha and beta cDNA libraries were sequenced on the Illumina HiSeq platform using custom primers. The study's own analysis went as follows. Raw reads were processed with MiGEC to extract unique molecular identifiers, and MiXCR was used to determine CDR3 positions. For each individual, recombination models were inferred using an EM algorithm with the repgenHMM and IGoR tools. The tcR package in R was used for shared clonotype analysis, with sharing normalized by the product of cloneset sizes. To study raw recombination free of thymic and clonal selection effects, out-of-frame nonproductive sequences were analyzed. TCRdb redid the processing of the public reads, applying fastp at Q25 and MiXCR, and retained in-frame beta chains. Under each unique CDR3 protein, matching rows form one entry showing the most common genes and DNA. TCRdb's processing, not the authors', yielded these V and J calls. Across this sample there are roughly 720,000 distinct CDR3 sequences, with 18% seen only once. Around 13% of the sample is in the top ten clones.

These data also featured in a second study, about T cells expressing NK-cell markers. The other study reports the following: Under ten donors provided sorted CD3+CD56+NKG2C+, CD3+CD56+NKG2C- and CD3+CD56-NKG2C+ T-cell subsets, whose TCR beta-chain repertoires were profiled. Among the eight sequenced donors, seven were HCMV-seropositive and one was HCMV-seronegative. In several experiments an anti-gammadeltaTCR antibody was added to restrict sorting to alphabetaTCR-expressing T cells. For about 6 donors, the dominant CD3+CD56+NKG2C+ clonotypes were among the top 10 CD8+ clonotypes and accounted for about 1.0-7.0% of CD8+ T cells. Those dominant clonotypes were again the most abundant among CD3+CD56-NKG2C+ cells in a handful of donors, at 28.3-60.1%. It remained unclear whether the expanded NKG2C-expressing T cell clones were specific for HCMV antigens. The study sequenced eight donors, all healthy volunteers chosen at random: three men and five women. To determine HCMV serostatus, a commercial ELISA kit was used to detect HCMV-specific IgG in serum. For about 6 donors, unsorted PBMC were also used to sequence bulk peripheral blood T-cell repertoires. Reads were demultiplexed and grouped by UMI with MIGEC, and clonotypes were assembled and quantified with MiTCR. To remove erroneous sequences, TCR cDNA sequences were retained only when supported by two or more reads. The tcR package was used for downstream repertoire analysis, with clonotypes matched between fractions based on CDR3 nucleotide sequence plus V segment. VDJmatch was used to annotate antigen specificity against VDJdb, with one amino acid substitution allowed in CDR3.

The source of this sequence is a woman between 18 and 30 years old in good health. Sequences were obtained from PBMCs. The chain employs TRBV5-1 and TRBJ2-5; confidence is insufficient to name the D gene. The CDR3 amino acid sequence is: CASSLGPMGTETQYF. In nucleotides, the sequence is TGCGCCAGCAGCCTGGGCCCAATGGGAACAGAGACCCAGTACTTC. Reference TRBV5-1 and TRBJ2-5 genes cover what lies past the CDR3, so the full variable domain is KAGVTQTPRYLIKTRGQQVTLSCSPISGHRSVSWYQQTPGQGLQFLFEYFSETQRNKGNFPGRFSGRQFSNSRSEMNVSTLELGDSALYLCASSLGPMGTETQYFGPGTRLLVL.